This entry features one T cell receptor beta chain sequence. Its antigen is unidentified. The repertoire was sequenced with immunoSEQ multiplex PCR; TCRdb's copy has only in-frame clones and lacks some. The table records some 45,000 clones, over 70% of them present only once. The record originates from a study of CD4 T cells in relation to SARS-CoV-2 and coronaviruses. Germline loops: CDR1 LNHDA, CDR2 SQIVND (reference sequence). The CDR3 length is 15 residues. V was shortened by 1 base and J by 6 bases, with 13 bases between the two germline ends. The sequence derives from an adult with COVID-19. The sequenced sample consisted of naive CD4+ T cells from PBMCs, cultured in vitro. The subset denotes: naive CD4+ T cells isolated by negative enrichment. The chain carries TRBV19 and TRBJ2-1; D possibly corresponds to TRBD2 (6 bases). CDR3 sequence (DNA): TGTGCCAGTAGTATAGGGGCGGGGCTGGCCAATGAGCAGTTCTTC. Protein product: CASSIGAGLANEQFF.